The rows below give T cell receptor beta chains drawn from one sample of a study of cytomegalovirus exposure and HLA in healthy donors. Using immunoSEQ multiplex PCR, the repertoire was profiled, and TCRdb retains in-frame clones only, with some absent. Counted here are 100,000 to 150,000 clones, approximately 82% occurring once; the ten biggest clones make up less than 3.5%. The specimen sequenced was PBMCs. Source of these receptors: a man aged 45-65 years in good health and CMV-seronegative. CDR3s include the opening cysteine and the closing phenylalanine or tryptophan. D genes are given only for firm matches. Clone size is stated in some rows and not others, as once, few, many or a class when expanded.

j_call: TRBJ2-3; d_call: TRBD2; v_call: TRBV10-3; clone_size: -; cdr3_nt: TGTGCCATCAGTTCCCGACTAGCGGGGGGCCCAGATACGCAGTATTTT; cdr3_aa: CAISSRLAGGPDTQYF
j_call: TRBJ1-2; d_call: TRBD1; v_call: TRBV4-1; clone_size: -; cdr3_nt: TGCGCCAGCAGCCCGCAGGGGGCACGGGATGGCTACACCTTC; cdr3_aa: CASSPQGARDGYTF
j_call: TRBJ1-1; d_call: -; v_call: TRBV7-2; clone_size: -; cdr3_nt: TGTGCCAGCAGCTCCGTCGGGGGAGGAGGCACTGAAGCTTTCTTT; cdr3_aa: CASSSVGGGGTEAFF
j_call: TRBJ1-3; d_call: -; v_call: TRBV5-1; clone_size: -; cdr3_nt: TGCGCCAGCAGCCTACAGGGATCAGGAAACACCATATATTTT; cdr3_aa: CASSLQGSGNTIYF
j_call: TRBJ2-3; d_call: TRBD2; v_call: TRBV4-2; clone_size: -; cdr3_nt: TGTGCCAGCAGCCCGATGACTCAGCGGGGGCCCGCAGATACGCAGTATTTT; cdr3_aa: CASSPMTQRGPADTQYF
j_call: TRBJ1-1; d_call: -; v_call: TRBV5-1; clone_size: -; cdr3_nt: TGCGCCAGGAGCAGAGACAGGAAAAACACTGAAGCTTTCTTT; cdr3_aa: CARSRDRKNTEAFF
j_call: TRBJ2-5; d_call: TRBD2; v_call: TRBV4-1; clone_size: -; cdr3_nt: TGCGCCAGCAGCCGAATGAGCGGGGACTACGAGACCCAGTACTTC; cdr3_aa: CASSRMSGDYETQYF
j_call: TRBJ2-3; d_call: -; v_call: TRBV10-3; clone_size: -; cdr3_nt: TGTGCCACCTACGACTTCGAGGAATACCTCGCAGATACGCAGTATTTT; cdr3_aa: CATYDFEEYLADTQYF
j_call: TRBJ2-5; d_call: -; v_call: TRBV5-1; clone_size: -; cdr3_nt: TGCGCCAGCAGCTTACGGGTAAGGGAGACCCAGTACTTC; cdr3_aa: CASSLRVRETQYF
j_call: TRBJ1-1; d_call: -; v_call: TRBV14; clone_size: -; cdr3_nt: TGTGCCAGCAGCCTCTTAACAGGACTAGGGGGTGAAGCTTTCTTT; cdr3_aa: CASSLLTGLGGEAFF
j_call: TRBJ2-7; d_call: -; v_call: TRBV10-3; clone_size: few; cdr3_nt: TGTGCCATCTCTCTGGACACCACCTACGAGCAGTACTTC; cdr3_aa: CAISLDTTYEQYF